The T cell receptor (beta chain) under discussion was sequenced for a study of T cell repertoires in cytomegalovirus infection. Overall study context: In the study, CMV epitopes included recently identified HLA-C-restricted and well-studied HLA-B-restricted ones. The public TCR beta signatures pointed to both CMV infection and matching HLA type.

This clonotype appeared a few times. The antigen is undetermined. One entry per CDR3 protein results from TCRdb running MiXCR on the reads. Here the sample spans tens of thousands of distinct CDR3 sequences, around 21% being singletons. The CDR3 loop spans 15 amino acids. Germline-derived CDR1 and CDR2 are SGDLS and YYNGEE. V was clipped by 0 bases and J by 1 base, with 8 bases between them. The TCR sequence derives from a human donor in good health (CMV status not recorded). Some clones in this sample may be carry-over from other donors' samples. The material was CD8+ T cells from cultured PBMCs, obtained from culture after CMV antigen stimulation. V usage is TRBV9 and J usage is TRBJ1-5; no clear D gene. The DNA for the CDR3 is TGTGCCAGCAGCGTAGGGGGTACCAGCAATCAGCCCCAGCATTTT. It encodes CASSVGGTSNQPQHF.